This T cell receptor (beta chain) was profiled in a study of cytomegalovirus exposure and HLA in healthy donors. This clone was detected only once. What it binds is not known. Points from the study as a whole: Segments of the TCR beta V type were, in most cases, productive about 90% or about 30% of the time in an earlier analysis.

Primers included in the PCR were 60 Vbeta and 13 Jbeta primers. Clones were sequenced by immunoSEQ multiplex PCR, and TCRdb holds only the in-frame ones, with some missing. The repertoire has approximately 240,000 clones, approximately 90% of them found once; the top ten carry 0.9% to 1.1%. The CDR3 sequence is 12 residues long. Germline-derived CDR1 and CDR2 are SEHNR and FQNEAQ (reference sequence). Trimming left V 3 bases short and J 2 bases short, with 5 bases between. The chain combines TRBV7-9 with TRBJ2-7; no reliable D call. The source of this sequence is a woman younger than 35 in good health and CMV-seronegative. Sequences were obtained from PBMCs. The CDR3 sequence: CASSLRPYEQYF. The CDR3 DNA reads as TGTGCCAGCAGCTTGAGGCCCTACGAGCAGTACTTC.